This T cell receptor beta chain was observed in a study of T cell responses to AZD1222 COVID-19 vaccine. Assay: immunoSEQ multiplex PCR; the TCRdb copy retains only in-frame clones and omits some. The sample consists of more than 80,000 clones, almost 90% of them appearing once. The CDR3 is 13 residues long. Trimming removed 4 bases at V and 5 bases at J, with 13 bases between. The germline V gene has CDR1 SGDLS and CDR2 YYNGEE. The TCR originated in an adult in good health. This chain connects TRBV9 to TRBJ2-7; D is perhaps TRBD2 (5 bases). Sequencing used peripheral blood, obtained on day 0 of MenACWY control vaccination. This CDR3 is CASSLRGTNEQYF. The DNA of the CDR3 is TGTGCCAGCAGCCTCCGGGGAACTAACGAGCAGTACTTC.